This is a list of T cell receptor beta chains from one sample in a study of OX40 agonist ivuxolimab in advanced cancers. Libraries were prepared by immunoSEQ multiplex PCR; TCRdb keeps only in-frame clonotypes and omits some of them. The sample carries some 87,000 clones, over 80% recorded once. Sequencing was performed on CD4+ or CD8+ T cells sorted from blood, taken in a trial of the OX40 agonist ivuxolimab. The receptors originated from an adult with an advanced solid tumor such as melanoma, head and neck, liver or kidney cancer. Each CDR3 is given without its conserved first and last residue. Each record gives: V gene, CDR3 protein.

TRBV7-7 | ASSADRGDTQY
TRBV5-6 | ASSLGRNYGYT
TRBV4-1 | ASSQPRDRQPQH
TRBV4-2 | ASSQTLHRQGTTYEQY
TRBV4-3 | ASSQELITAYGYT
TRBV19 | ASSRRGTYEQY
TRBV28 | ASSFQNRGYT
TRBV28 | ASSLGAFSGWSNQPQH
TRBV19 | ASTPGQGIRETQY
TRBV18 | ASSPSEGLETQY